The rows below give T cell receptor beta chains drawn from one sample of a study of T cells after yellow fever vaccination. TCRdb itself ran the 5' RACE reads through MiXCR, one entry per CDR3 protein. The repertoire includes about 340,000 distinct CDR3 sequences, around 12% of them detected once, and 3% to 4% sits in the top ten. The sequencing used CD4+ T cells sorted from PBMCs, collected 15 days after the yellow fever booster vaccination. The receptors derive from a man younger than 35 who received the YFV17D yellow fever vaccine. The CDR3 runs from the conserved cysteine through the conserved F or W. The D gene is left open where the match is weak. Size tells how often a clone was seen (once, few, many) or the class of an expanded clone, and some rows leave it out.

clone_size: few; j_call: TRBJ2-3; v_call: TRBV7-3; d_call: TRBD2; cdr3_nt: TGTGCCAGCAGCTCCCAGGGACTAGGAGGAGATACGCAGTATTTT; cdr3_aa: CASSSQGLGGDTQYF
clone_size: NA; j_call: TRBJ1-2; v_call: TRBV4-2; d_call: NA; cdr3_nt: TGTGCCAGCAGCCAAGATCTTGGGGGGAACTATGGCTACACCTTC; cdr3_aa: CASSQDLGGNYGYTF
clone_size: NA; j_call: TRBJ2-3; v_call: TRBV5-1; d_call: NA; cdr3_nt: TGCGCCAGCAGCTTGGTTCTAGCAGATACGCAGTATTTT; cdr3_aa: CASSLVLADTQYF
clone_size: few; j_call: TRBJ2-5; v_call: TRBV11-2; d_call: NA; cdr3_nt: TGTGCCAGCAGCTTAGAGCCAGCCAAAGAGACCCAGTACTTC; cdr3_aa: CASSLEPAKETQYF
clone_size: few; j_call: TRBJ1-2; v_call: TRBV7-6; d_call: TRBD1; cdr3_nt: TGTGCCAGCAGCTTAGGGGACAGGGGGAGCTACACCTTC; cdr3_aa: CASSLGDRGSYTF
clone_size: few; j_call: TRBJ2-5; v_call: TRBV29-1; d_call: TRBD2; cdr3_nt: TGCAGCGTTACGGGGGGGTATCAAGAGACCCAGTACTTC; cdr3_aa: CSVTGGYQETQYF
clone_size: few; j_call: TRBJ1-2; v_call: TRBV7-2; d_call: NA; cdr3_nt: TGTGCCAGCAGCCCCCGGACCGTGAGGGGCTACACCTTC; cdr3_aa: CASSPRTVRGYTF
clone_size: NA; j_call: TRBJ2-7; v_call: TRBV6-5; d_call: TRBD1; cdr3_nt: TGTGCCAGCAGTTACTCGGACAGGGCGGGGGAGCAGTACTTC; cdr3_aa: CASSYSDRAGEQYF
clone_size: NA; j_call: TRBJ1-2; v_call: TRBV19; d_call: NA; cdr3_nt: TGTGCCAGTAGTACCTCGACGGGAACTAACTATGGCTACACCTTC; cdr3_aa: CASSTSTGTNYGYTF
clone_size: NA; j_call: TRBJ1-2; v_call: TRBV20-1; d_call: NA; cdr3_nt: TGCAGTGCTAAGGGGGTAGCGAACTATGGCTACACCTTC; cdr3_aa: CSAKGVANYGYTF
clone_size: NA; j_call: TRBJ2-3; v_call: TRBV3-1; d_call: NA; cdr3_nt: TGTGCCAGCAGCCAGCAGGGAGACACAGATACGCAGTATTTT; cdr3_aa: CASSQQGDTDTQYF
clone_size: NA; j_call: TRBJ1-1; v_call: TRBV20-1; d_call: NA; cdr3_nt: TGCAGTGCTAGACCCCACGGGGGAGCAGCTTTCTTT; cdr3_aa: CSARPHGGAAFF
clone_size: NA; j_call: TRBJ2-7; v_call: TRBV2; d_call: TRBD2; cdr3_nt: TGTGCCAGCACCTTTCGGGGACTAGCGGGGGGCCACGAGCAGTACTTC; cdr3_aa: CASTFRGLAGGHEQYF
clone_size: NA; j_call: TRBJ1-1; v_call: TRBV9; d_call: NA; cdr3_nt: TGTGCCAGCAGCGCAACGGGACACATGAACACTGAAGCTTTCTTT; cdr3_aa: CASSATGHMNTEAFF
clone_size: few; j_call: TRBJ1-2; v_call: TRBV7-2; d_call: NA; cdr3_nt: TGTGCCAGCAGCTCAGGAACAGGGCACTATGGCTACACCTTC; cdr3_aa: CASSSGTGHYGYTF
clone_size: NA; j_call: TRBJ2-7; v_call: TRBV5-4; d_call: TRBD1; cdr3_nt: TGTGCCAGCAGCTTGGTTCCGACAGGGGTTTACGAGCAGTACTTC; cdr3_aa: CASSLVPTGVYEQYF
clone_size: few; j_call: TRBJ2-3; v_call: TRBV20-1; d_call: TRBD2; cdr3_nt: TGCAGTGCTAGCAGTATAGCGGGGGGGCTACCAGATACGCAGTATTTT; cdr3_aa: CSASSIAGGLPDTQYF
clone_size: many; j_call: TRBJ2-1; v_call: TRBV5-1; d_call: TRBD1; cdr3_nt: TGCGCCAGCAGCTTGGTTTCGGGGACAGGGGTGGTGAATGAGCAGTTCTTC; cdr3_aa: CASSLVSGTGVVNEQFF
clone_size: NA; j_call: TRBJ2-7; v_call: TRBV11-2; d_call: NA; cdr3_nt: TGTGCCAGCAGCCCACTCTTGCCTCCCTACGAGCAGTACTTC; cdr3_aa: CASSPLLPPYEQYF
clone_size: few; j_call: TRBJ2-3; v_call: TRBV5-1; d_call: NA; cdr3_nt: TGCGCCAGCAGCTATGGAGGGACATCGTATGGAGATACGCAGTATTTT; cdr3_aa: CASSYGGTSYGDTQYF
clone_size: few; j_call: TRBJ2-3; v_call: TRBV6-5; d_call: TRBD2; cdr3_nt: TGTGCCAGCAGGCGGACTAGCGGGAACACAGATACGCAGTATTTT; cdr3_aa: CASRRTSGNTDTQYF
clone_size: few; j_call: TRBJ2-2; v_call: TRBV7-3; d_call: NA; cdr3_nt: TGTGCCAGCAGTCAGATGAACACCGGGGAGCTGTTTTTT; cdr3_aa: CASSQMNTGELFF
clone_size: NA; j_call: TRBJ1-2; v_call: TRBV7-2; d_call: TRBD1; cdr3_nt: TGTGCCAGCACCCGACGACAGGGAAGAGGTGGCTACACCTTC; cdr3_aa: CASTRRQGRGGYTF
clone_size: NA; j_call: TRBJ1-2; v_call: TRBV6-2/TRBV6-3; d_call: NA; cdr3_nt: TGTGCCAGCAGTTACCGGACGTTGTATGGCTACACCTTC; cdr3_aa: CASSYRTLYGYTF
clone_size: many; j_call: TRBJ2-5; v_call: TRBV28; d_call: NA; cdr3_nt: TGTGCCAGCAGTCCCGACCCCGAGCAGAGGGGGACCCAGTACTTC; cdr3_aa: CASSPDPEQRGTQYF
clone_size: few; j_call: TRBJ2-1; v_call: TRBV4-1; d_call: NA; cdr3_nt: TGCGCCAGCAGCGCCAGGGTAGAGTCTGGGCAGTTCTTC; cdr3_aa: CASSARVESGQFF
clone_size: few; j_call: TRBJ2-5; v_call: TRBV5-1; d_call: TRBD2; cdr3_nt: TGCGCCAGCAGGAGGATAGCGGGGGGGCAGGAGACCCAGTACTTC; cdr3_aa: CASRRIAGGQETQYF
clone_size: few; j_call: TRBJ1-1; v_call: TRBV20-1; d_call: NA; cdr3_nt: TGCAGTGCTAGTGGCTTAGAGAACACTGAAGCTTTCTTT; cdr3_aa: CSASGLENTEAFF
clone_size: few; j_call: TRBJ1-1; v_call: TRBV7-9; d_call: NA; cdr3_nt: TGTGCCAGCAGCTTGTGGCGGGGCGTGAATACTGAAGCTTTCTTT; cdr3_aa: CASSLWRGVNTEAFF
clone_size: few; j_call: TRBJ2-7; v_call: TRBV12-3/TRBV12-4; d_call: NA; cdr3_nt: TGTGCCAGCAGTTTAGGCCTCGCAGCCAATTTCCCCTACGAGCAGTACTTC; cdr3_aa: CASSLGLAANFPYEQYF
clone_size: NA; j_call: TRBJ2-3; v_call: TRBV2; d_call: TRBD1; cdr3_nt: TGTGCCAGCAACGGACAGGGGGGAGTAGATACGCAGTATTTT; cdr3_aa: CASNGQGGVDTQYF
clone_size: NA; j_call: TRBJ2-3; v_call: TRBV5-1; d_call: TRBD2; cdr3_nt: TGCGCCAGCAGCTTGTCTCCACGGACTAGCTACACAGATACGCAGTATTTT; cdr3_aa: CASSLSPRTSYTDTQYF
clone_size: many; j_call: TRBJ2-4; v_call: TRBV4-1; d_call: NA; cdr3_nt: TGCGCCAGCAGCCAAGGGCAGGGGACACAGAAAAACATTCAGTACTTC; cdr3_aa: CASSQGQGTQKNIQYF
clone_size: few; j_call: TRBJ1-2; v_call: TRBV12-3/TRBV12-4; d_call: NA; cdr3_nt: TGTGCCAGCAGTTCCGGGCCCGGATATGGCTACACCTTC; cdr3_aa: CASSSGPGYGYTF
clone_size: NA; j_call: TRBJ1-2; v_call: TRBV19; d_call: TRBD1; cdr3_nt: TGTGCCAGTAGTCCTTGGGGGTCGACAGGGAACCATGGCTACACCTTC; cdr3_aa: CASSPWGSTGNHGYTF
clone_size: many; j_call: TRBJ1-3; v_call: TRBV4-2; d_call: NA; cdr3_nt: TGTGCCAGCAGCCAAGAAGCTGGCCCCGGAAACACCATATATTTT; cdr3_aa: CASSQEAGPGNTIYF
clone_size: NA; j_call: TRBJ2-7; v_call: TRBV11-2; d_call: NA; cdr3_nt: TGTGCCAGCAGCCCCCGGGGCACAGCTTACGAGCAGTACTTC; cdr3_aa: CASSPRGTAYEQYF
clone_size: few; j_call: TRBJ2-5; v_call: TRBV6-6; d_call: NA; cdr3_nt: TGTGCCAGCAGTAACAGGGTTTTATCAGAGACCCAGTACTTC; cdr3_aa: CASSNRVLSETQYF
clone_size: few; j_call: TRBJ1-3; v_call: TRBV10-2; d_call: TRBD1; cdr3_nt: TGCGCCAGCAGCCCCGTCGGACAGGGCACCATATATTTT; cdr3_aa: CASSPVGQGTIYF
clone_size: few; j_call: TRBJ1-5; v_call: TRBV7-9; d_call: NA; cdr3_nt: TGTGCCAGCAGCGCCAGCGGGCAGTTCAGCCCCCAGCATTTT; cdr3_aa: CASSASGQFSPQHF
clone_size: few; j_call: TRBJ1-4; v_call: TRBV7-9; d_call: NA; cdr3_nt: TGTGCCAGCAGCTTACGGGAAGGTGAAAAACTGTTTTTT; cdr3_aa: CASSLREGEKLFF
clone_size: few; j_call: TRBJ1-1; v_call: TRBV9; d_call: NA; cdr3_nt: TGTGCCAGCAGCCGCCTGTCCGTTTTCGGGACTGAAGCTTTCTTT; cdr3_aa: CASSRLSVFGTEAFF
clone_size: NA; j_call: TRBJ2-7; v_call: TRBV9; d_call: TRBD1; cdr3_nt: TGTGCCAGCAGCGTAGGAGGGACAGACTACGAGCAGTACTTC; cdr3_aa: CASSVGGTDYEQYF
clone_size: many; j_call: TRBJ1-2; v_call: TRBV6-5; d_call: TRBD1; cdr3_nt: TGTGCCAGCAGTTATACACAGGGGGGAGGCTACACCTTC; cdr3_aa: CASSYTQGGGYTF
clone_size: many; j_call: TRBJ1-6; v_call: TRBV5-4; d_call: NA; cdr3_nt: TGTGCCAGCAGCCTTAATGGATATAATTCACCCCTCCACTTT; cdr3_aa: CASSLNGYNSPLHF
clone_size: few; j_call: TRBJ1-6; v_call: TRBV7-9; d_call: NA; cdr3_nt: TGTGCCAGCAGCTTAGTGGAGACGGGGTCGGATTCACCCCTCCACTTT; cdr3_aa: CASSLVETGSDSPLHF
clone_size: few; j_call: TRBJ2-1; v_call: TRBV7-3; d_call: NA; cdr3_nt: TGTGCCAGCAGCTTACCAGGGAACAATGAGCAGTTCTTC; cdr3_aa: CASSLPGNNEQFF
clone_size: few; j_call: TRBJ2-5; v_call: TRBV7-9; d_call: NA; cdr3_nt: TGTGCCAGCTGCGTACTTGGGGCGGGAGAGACCCAGTACTTC; cdr3_aa: CASCVLGAGETQYF
clone_size: NA; j_call: TRBJ1-2; v_call: TRBV11-2; d_call: NA; cdr3_nt: TGTGCCAGCAGCTTAGACAGGGAGGGTCCTGGCTACACCTTC; cdr3_aa: CASSLDREGPGYTF